This entry features one T cell receptor (beta chain) sequence. These data come from a study of control samples from healthy donors and cancer patients. After removal of 6 bases from V and 5 bases from J, the junction contained 13 bases not matched to a gene. The CDR3 runs to 16 residues. The germline V gene has CDR1 LNHDA and CDR2 SQIVND (reference sequence). Sequencing was performed with immunoSEQ multiplex PCR; in TCRdb, only in-frame clones are kept and a portion is missing. The sample contains around 130,000 clones, over 85% of which appear only once. This clonotype was obtained from a man in his forties or fifties with head and neck cancer. Material: PBMCs. The chain recombines TRBV19 with TRBJ1-2; 9 bases are a match to TRBD1. In DNA, the CDR3 is TGTGCCAGTAGCCAAGAAACCGGGACAGGGCTTTATGGCTACACCTTC. Its translation is CASSQETGTGLYGYTF.